Detailed here is one T cell receptor beta chain. Its antigen is undetermined. Stated treatment: around 19 received Ad26.COV2.S at low or high dose, single or two shots; several received placebo; per-sample allocation not given. Specimen acquisition occurred on day 63 following the initial vaccine or placebo injection. This entry comes from a study of Ad26.COV2.S vaccination and SARS-CoV-2 variants. Study-wide findings and caveats: Participants in the vaccine arm had higher spike-specific TCR breadth; placebo recipients had lower.

The J segment lost 4 bases and the V segment lost 3 bases, leaving 10 bases of the junction unmatched. The V gene's germline CDR1 is SGHRS and CDR2 YFSETQ. The CDR3 covers 17 residues. Profiled with immunoSEQ multiplex PCR; TCRdb holds only in-frame clones, not every one. This sample has roughly 270,000 clones, with 87% found just once. The sequences come from peripheral blood, collected in a trial of Ad26.COV2.S vaccine versus placebo. The rearrangement uses TRBV5-1 and TRBJ2-5; 12 bases align to TRBD2. The TCR was taken from a person aged 18-65 years who received the Ad26.COV2.S COVID-19 vaccine or a placebo. The CDR3 bases are TGCGCCAGCAGCTCAGGACTAGCGGGGAGGCGGGGAGAGACCCAGTACTTC. Translating it yields CASSSGLAGRRGETQYF.